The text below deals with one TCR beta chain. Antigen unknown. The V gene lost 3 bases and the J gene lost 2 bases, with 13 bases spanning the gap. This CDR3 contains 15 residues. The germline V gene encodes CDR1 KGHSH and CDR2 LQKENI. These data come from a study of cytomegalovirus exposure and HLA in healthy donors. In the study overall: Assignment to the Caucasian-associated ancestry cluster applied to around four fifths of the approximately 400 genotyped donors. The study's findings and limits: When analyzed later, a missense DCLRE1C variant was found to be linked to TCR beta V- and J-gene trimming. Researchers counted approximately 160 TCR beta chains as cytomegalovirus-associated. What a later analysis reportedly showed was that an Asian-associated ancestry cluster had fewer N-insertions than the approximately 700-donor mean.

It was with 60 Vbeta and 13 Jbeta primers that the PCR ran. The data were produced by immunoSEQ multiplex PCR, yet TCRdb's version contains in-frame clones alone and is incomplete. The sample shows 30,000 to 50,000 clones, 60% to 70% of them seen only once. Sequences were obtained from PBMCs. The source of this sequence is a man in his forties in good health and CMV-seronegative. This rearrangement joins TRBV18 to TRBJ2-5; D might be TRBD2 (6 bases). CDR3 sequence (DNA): TGTGCCAGCTCACCCTTGGGCGGGGCTCAAGAGACCCAGTACTTC. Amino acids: CASSPLGGAQETQYF.